This TCR beta chain was obtained from a study of T cell changes during pregnancy in multiple sclerosis. This CDR3 contains 17 residues. The V and J ends lost 0 bases and 2 bases respectively, with 17 bases between them. Per germline, CDR1 SGHRS and CDR2 YFSETQ. TCRdb's copy holds only in-frame clones and misses some; the assay was immunoSEQ multiplex PCR. The repertoire consists of 37,000 or so clones, with around nine tenths occurring once and the leading ten covering around 0.4%. V and J are TRBV5-1 and TRBJ2-5, with a weak D call TRBD2 (5 bases). The source was CD4+ T cells from peripheral blood mononuclear cells, collected in the second trimester of pregnancy. This TCR was recovered from a female donor with multiple sclerosis, enrolled in a pregnancy study. CDR3 in DNA: TGCGCCAGCAGCTTGGCCATTGCGGGCCTTGGACAAGAGACCCAGTACTTC. Translating it yields CASSLAIAGLGQETQYF.